This paragraph covers one T cell receptor (beta chain) sequence. Antigen unknown. Sequenced by immunoSEQ multiplex PCR; TCRdb stores in-frame clones only, minus some. Here the sample spans 300,000 to 400,000 clones, roughly 85% being singletons. The study drew the donors from its approximately 110-subject validation cohort, separate from the approximately 690-subject first cohort. This entry belongs to a study of cytomegalovirus exposure and HLA in healthy donors. Study-wide background: In a later analysis, it was reported that the approximately 110 validation repertoires had been produced on the same platform as the 500 to 850 repertoires belonging to the first cohort. Study conclusions and caveats: The authors confirmed in vitro that three CMV-associated chains were specific for CMV antigens. Associated with cytomegalovirus, according to the listing, were around 160 TCR beta chains.

CDR1 MNHEY and CDR2 SVGAGI come from the germline V gene. The CDR3 has 10 residues. V lost 6 bases to trimming and J lost 11 bases, with 10 bases between them. J is TRBJ1-1 and V is TRBV6-5; D is unclear. This receptor was taken from a woman aged 18-29 years in good health and CMV-seronegative. The sample taken for sequencing was PBMCs. The DNA of the CDR3 is TGTGCCAGCAGCGCTCTCGGGGCTTTCTTT. Encoded protein: CASSALGAFF.